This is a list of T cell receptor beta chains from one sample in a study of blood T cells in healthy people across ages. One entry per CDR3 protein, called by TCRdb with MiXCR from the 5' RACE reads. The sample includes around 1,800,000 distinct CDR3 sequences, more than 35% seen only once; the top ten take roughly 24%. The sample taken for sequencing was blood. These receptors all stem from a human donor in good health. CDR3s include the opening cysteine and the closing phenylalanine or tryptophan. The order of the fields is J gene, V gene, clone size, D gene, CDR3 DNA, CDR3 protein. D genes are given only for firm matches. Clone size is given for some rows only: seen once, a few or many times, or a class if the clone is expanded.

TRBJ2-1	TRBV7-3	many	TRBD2	TGTGCCAGCAGCTTAATAGCGGGGGGGTACAATGAGCAGTTCTTC	CASSLIAGGYNEQFF
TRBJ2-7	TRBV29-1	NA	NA	TGCATCGTCCTTTGGGGGGACGGTACCTACGAGCAGTACTTC	CIVLWGDGTYEQYF
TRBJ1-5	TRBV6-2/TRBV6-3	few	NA	TGTGCCAGCAGCCATGGGGAGCCCCAGCATTTT	CASSHGEPQHF
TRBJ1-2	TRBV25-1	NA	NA	TGTGCCAGCAGGGAGGAGACAGAAGCCTATGGCTACACCTTC	CASREETEAYGYTF
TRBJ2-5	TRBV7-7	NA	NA	TGTGCTAGCAGCCCGGAACAGGCTGGGGCCCAGTACTTC	CASSPEQAGAQYF
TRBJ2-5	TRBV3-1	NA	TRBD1	TGTGCCAGCAGCCAAGCGTACGACAGGGGTGAAGAGACCCAGTACTTC	CASSQAYDRGEETQYF
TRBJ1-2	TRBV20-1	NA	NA	TGCAGTGCGCACGGGTTGAGGGACTATGGCTACACCTTC	CSAHGLRDYGYTF
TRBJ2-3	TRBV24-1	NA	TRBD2	TGTGCCACCAGTGATTTGGGCCAGCGGGGGTCCCCAGATACGCAGTATTTT	CATSDLGQRGSPDTQYF
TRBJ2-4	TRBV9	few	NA	TGTGCCAGCAGCGTAGAAGACAGGATGAACAACATTCAGTACTTC	CASSVEDRMNNIQYF
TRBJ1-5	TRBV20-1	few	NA	TGCAGTGCTGTCGACCGGTATCAGCCCCAGCATTTT	CSAVDRYQPQHF
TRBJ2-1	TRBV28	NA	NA	TGTGCCAGCCGGCCAGGGCACGGCTACGAGCAGTTCTTC	CASRPGHGYEQFF
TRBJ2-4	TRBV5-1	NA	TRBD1	TGCGCCAGCAGCATCTTAAGGGGGCAGGGGAACATTCAGTACTTC	CASSILRGQGNIQYF
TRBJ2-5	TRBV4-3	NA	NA	TGCGCCAGCAGCCAAATACCCCAAGAGACCCAGTACTTC	CASSQIPQETQYF